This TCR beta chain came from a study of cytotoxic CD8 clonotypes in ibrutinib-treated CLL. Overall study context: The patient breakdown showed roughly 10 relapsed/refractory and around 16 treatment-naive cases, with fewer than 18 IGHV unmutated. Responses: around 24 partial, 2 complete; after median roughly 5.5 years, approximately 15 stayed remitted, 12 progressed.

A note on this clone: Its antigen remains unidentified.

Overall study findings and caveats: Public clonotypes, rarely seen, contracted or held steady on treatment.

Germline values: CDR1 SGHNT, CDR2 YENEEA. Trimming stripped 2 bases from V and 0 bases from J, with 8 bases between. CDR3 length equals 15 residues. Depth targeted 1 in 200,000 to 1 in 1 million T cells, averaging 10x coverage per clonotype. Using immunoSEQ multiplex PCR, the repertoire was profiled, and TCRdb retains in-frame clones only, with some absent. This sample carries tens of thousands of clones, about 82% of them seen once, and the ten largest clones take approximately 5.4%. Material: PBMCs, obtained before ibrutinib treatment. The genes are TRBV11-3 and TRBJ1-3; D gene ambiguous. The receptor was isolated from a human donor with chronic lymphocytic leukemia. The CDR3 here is CASSLSYDSGNTIYF. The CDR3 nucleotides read TGTGCCAGCAGCTTATCATACGACTCTGGAAACACCATATATTTT.